One T cell receptor beta chain is described in this entry. The data belong to a study of human T cells and chemical hapten exposure. Across the study: Sensitizing treatment utilized 2% DPC over a roughly 2 cm by roughly 2 cm portion of upper inner arm skin. Patch testing placed 0.01% DPC on the upper back, with readings at 6 days.

MiXCR, applied by TCRdb to the RACE reads, yields one record per CDR3 protein. The sample lists 360,000 or so distinct CDR3 sequences, about 6% occurring once. Time point meaning: patch test 2, 6 weeks after DPC sensitization. The sample's treatment: therapeutic diphenylcyclopropenone sensitization with weekly scalp DPC. The ends were cut back, 4 bases at V and 0 bases at J, with 12 bases in the middle. This CDR3 has 16 amino acids. This chain uses TRBV12-3 or TRBV12-4 with TRBJ2-2; D not certain. The clonotype originates from a woman aged 18-35 years with alopecia areata. Some clones in this sample may be carry-over from other donors' samples. Specimen: whole blood, collected in connection with sensitization to the hapten diphenylcyclopropenone (DPC). CDR3 loop: CASSYPTVPNTGELFF. The CDR3 coding sequence is TGTGCCAGCAGTTACCCGACGGTACCGAACACCGGGGAGCTGTTTTTT.